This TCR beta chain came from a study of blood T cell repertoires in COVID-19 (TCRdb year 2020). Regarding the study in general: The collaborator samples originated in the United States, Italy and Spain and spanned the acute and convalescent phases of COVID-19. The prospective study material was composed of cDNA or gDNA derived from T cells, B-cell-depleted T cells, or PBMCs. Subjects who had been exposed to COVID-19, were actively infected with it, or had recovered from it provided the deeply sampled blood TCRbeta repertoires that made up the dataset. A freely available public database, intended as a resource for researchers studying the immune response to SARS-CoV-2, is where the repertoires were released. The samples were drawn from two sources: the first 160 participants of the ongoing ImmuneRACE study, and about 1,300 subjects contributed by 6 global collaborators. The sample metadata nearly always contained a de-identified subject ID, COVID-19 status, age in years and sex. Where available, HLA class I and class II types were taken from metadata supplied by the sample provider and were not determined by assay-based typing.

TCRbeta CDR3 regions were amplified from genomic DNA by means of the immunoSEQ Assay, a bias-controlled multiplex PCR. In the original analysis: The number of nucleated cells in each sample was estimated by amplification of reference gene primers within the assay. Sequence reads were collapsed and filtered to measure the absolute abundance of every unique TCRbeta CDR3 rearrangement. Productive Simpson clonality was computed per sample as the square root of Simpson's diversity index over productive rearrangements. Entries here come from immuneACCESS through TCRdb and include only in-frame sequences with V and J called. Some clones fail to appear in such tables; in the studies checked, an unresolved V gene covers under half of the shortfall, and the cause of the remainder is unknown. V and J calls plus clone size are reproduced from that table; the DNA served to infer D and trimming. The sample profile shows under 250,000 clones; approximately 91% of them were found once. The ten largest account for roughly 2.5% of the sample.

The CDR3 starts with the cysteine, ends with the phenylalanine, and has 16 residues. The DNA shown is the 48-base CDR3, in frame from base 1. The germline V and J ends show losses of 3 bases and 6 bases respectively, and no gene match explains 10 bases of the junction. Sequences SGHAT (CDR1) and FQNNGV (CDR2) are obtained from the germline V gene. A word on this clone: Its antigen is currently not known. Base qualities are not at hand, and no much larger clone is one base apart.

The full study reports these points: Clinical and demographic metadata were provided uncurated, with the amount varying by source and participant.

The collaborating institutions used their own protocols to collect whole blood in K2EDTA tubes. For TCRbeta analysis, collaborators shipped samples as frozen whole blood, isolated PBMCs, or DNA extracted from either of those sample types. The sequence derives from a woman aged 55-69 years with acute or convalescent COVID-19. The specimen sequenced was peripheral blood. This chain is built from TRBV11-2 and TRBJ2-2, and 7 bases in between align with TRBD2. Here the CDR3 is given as CASSFRGGSRPGELFF. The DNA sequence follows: TGTGCCAGCAGCTTTCGGGGCGGGAGTAGGCCCGGGGAGCTGTTTTTT.